This T cell receptor (beta chain) was recorded in a study of cytomegalovirus exposure and HLA in healthy donors (dated by TCRdb to 2016 to 2017). Looking at the study overall: The 650 to 800 repertoires of the first cohort and the roughly 120 validation repertoires were produced on the same platform, according to a later analysis. The study was designed to test whether signatures of past pathogen exposure could be identified by cataloging public T cell receptors. To predict cytomegalovirus infection status, the study combined high-throughput TCR immunosequencing, statistical association of individual TCRs with disease status, and machine learning. A separate validation cohort of some 130 different subjects was used in addition to the 666-subject first cohort. The paper's findings and limits, for the study overall: In the study, around 150 TCR beta chains were listed as associated with cytomegalovirus. While some public TCRs were present in many individuals, most TCR sequences turned up only very rarely across donors. The authors suggested that the approach could potentially be generalized to other disease states and immunological phenotypes. Cytomegalovirus status was reported to be diagnosed by the classifier with high specificity and sensitivity in both the original and validation cohorts. All 130 or so repertoires were used to score co-occurrence in the validation cohort in a later analysis, because that analysis had no HLA typing for the cohort. In vitro tests confirmed that a few of the cytomegalovirus-associated TCR beta chains recognize cytomegalovirus antigens. A later analysis found that TCRs clustered in the first cohort also tended to co-occur in the 120 validation repertoires, with 94% of cluster scores above 0.

Comment on this clone: Its antigen specificity is not known. Base-call qualities are not available, and no considerably larger clone is one nucleotide away.

Donors formed part of the validation cohort, which comprised 120 subjects and was distinct from the first cohort of several hundred subjects. Trimming removed 6 bases from V and 1 base from J; the gene matches leave 5 bases unexplained. CDR1 and CDR2 (SGHRS, YFSETQ) derive from the germline V gene. The CDR3 contains 14 residues, cysteine and phenylalanine counted. The sequence is cut down to CDR3 DNA, 42 bases in frame from base 1. The library was obtained by the immunoSEQ multiplex PCR assay. The authors' pipeline ran thus. A statistical classification framework was built to diagnose cytomegalovirus status from the catalog of TCR beta chain sequences. The table was pulled from immuneACCESS by TCRdb, which kept in-frame rearrangements only. Such tables lose some clones; where checked, under half of the loss comes from unresolved V genes, and the rest has no known cause. For V, J and clone size, that table is used; D and trimming come from the DNA. The sample data list about 130,000 clones, and 85% to 90% of these were observed just once. The top ten hold about 6.4% of the sample.

The TCR comes from a woman in her thirties in good health and CMV-seropositive. The sequencing input was PBMCs. The chain joins TRBV5-1 to TRBJ2-5; the junction holds 8 bases that match TRBD1. The nucleotides are TGCGCCAGCAAAGGGCAGGGGGCCCAAGAGACCCAGTACTTC. The resulting protein is CASKGQGAQETQYF.